This is a list of T cell receptor beta chains from one sample in a study of cytomegalovirus exposure and HLA in healthy donors. Produced via immunoSEQ multiplex PCR; TCRdb's table is partial and in-frame only. The table has about 120,000 clones, roughly 8.6% seen once. Material: PBMCs. These receptors all come from a middle-aged woman in good health and CMV-seropositive. Both conserved end residues are part of each CDR3. The order of the fields is clone size, V gene, D gene, J gene, CDR3 protein, CDR3 DNA. A D gene is named only where the DNA matches it firmly. Only some rows state a clone size, as once, few, many or a class for expanded clones.

-,TRBV7-3,TRBD2,TRBJ2-2,CASSLAGGSGTGELFF,TGTGCCAGCAGCTTAGCGGGGGGGTCGGGCACCGGGGAGCTGTTTTTT
few,TRBV5-1,TRBD1,TRBJ2-7,CASSWTGVSRYEQYF,TGCGCCAGCAGCTGGACAGGGGTAAGCCGATACGAGCAGTACTTC
few,TRBV10-1,TRBD2,TRBJ2-3,CASSDPSGGVEDTQYF,TGCGCCAGCAGTGATCCTAGCGGGGGGGTAGAAGATACGCAGTATTTT
few,TRBV5-1,TRBD2,TRBJ2-1,CASSYGLAGAYNEQFF,TGCGCCAGCAGCTACGGACTAGCGGGGGCCTACAATGAGCAGTTCTTC
-,TRBV18,TRBD2,TRBJ2-1,CASSPYGTSPLNEQFF,TGTGCCAGCTCACCTTATGGGACTAGCCCCCTCAATGAGCAGTTCTTC
few,TRBV19,TRBD1,TRBJ1-2,CASSPQGGGYTF,TGTGCCAGTAGTCCGCAGGGGGGTGGCTACACCTTC
few,TRBV25-1,TRBD1,TRBJ2-7,CASSEWGRGLHEQYF,TGTGCCAGCAGTGAATGGGGCAGGGGGCTCCACGAGCAGTACTTC
-,TRBV5-8,TRBD1,TRBJ1-5,CASSSKVLAGGSNQPQHF,TGTGCCAGCAGCTCAAAAGTGTTGGCAGGGGGAAGTAATCAGCCCCAGCATTTT
few,TRBV7-8,TRBD1,TRBJ1-1,CASSRTGLSGSFF,TGTGCCAGCAGCAGGACAGGGCTATCCGGATCTTTCTTT
few,TRBV21-1,-,TRBJ2-4,CASSKARDRGTKNIQYF,TGTGCCAGCAGCAAAGCCCGCGACAGGGGGACCAAAAACATTCAGTACTTC
-,TRBV15,-,TRBJ2-1,CATSRERTGTYDEQFF,TGTGCCACCAGCAGAGAGAGGACGGGGACATACGATGAGCAGTTCTTC
-,TRBV6-5,-,TRBJ2-7,CASSLTPLIGEQYF,TGTGCCAGCAGCCTTACTCCGCTGATCGGGGAGCAGTACTTC
-,TRBV5-1,-,TRBJ1-5,CASSLFTGANQPQHF,TGCGCCAGCAGCTTGTTTACAGGCGCCAATCAGCCCCAGCATTTT
few,TRBV18,-,TRBJ1-6,CASSPSRGENSPLHF,TGTGCCAGCTCACCAAGCCGGGGGGAAAATTCACCCCTCCACTTT
-,TRBV30,TRBD1,TRBJ2-1,CAWSRTGFSYNEQFF,TGTGCCTGGAGTCGGACAGGTTTCTCCTACAATGAGCAGTTCTTC
few,TRBV27,TRBD1,TRBJ1-5,CASSSRTGYSNQPQHF,TGTGCCAGCAGTTCTCGGACAGGATATAGCAATCAGCCCCAGCATTTT
few,TRBV30,TRBD1,TRBJ1-1,CAWSVGTGDTEAFF,TGTGCCTGGAGTGTCGGGACAGGGGACACTGAAGCTTTCTTT
-,TRBV10-2,-,TRBJ1-4,CASQNRTNEKLFF,TGCGCCAGCCAGAATCGAACTAATGAAAAACTGTTTTTT
few,TRBV2,TRBD1,TRBJ1-5,CASSGTGTGFGQPQHF,TGTGCCAGCAGTGGTACCGGGACAGGGTTCGGTCAGCCCCAGCATTTT
-,TRBV7-6,-,TRBJ1-2,CASSSRAGPLSGGYTF,TGTGCCAGCAGCTCCCGTGCGGGACCCCTGTCGGGTGGCTACACCTTC
few,TRBV19,TRBD1,TRBJ2-1,CASRQTGGAYNEQFF,TGTGCCAGTAGACAGACAGGGGGCGCCTACAATGAGCAGTTCTTC
-,TRBV5-1,-,TRBJ2-3,CASSTRQVTDTQYF,TGCGCCAGCAGCACGAGACAGGTCACAGATACGCAGTATTTT
-,TRBV7-6,TRBD1,TRBJ2-3,CASSEEDRGADTQYF,TGTGCCAGCAGCGAGGAGGACAGGGGCGCGGATACGCAGTATTTT
few,TRBV30,-,TRBJ1-4,CAWSGGYEKLFF,TGTGCCTGGAGTGGAGGGTATGAAAAACTGTTTTTT
few,TRBV5-1,-,TRBJ1-2,CASMWGEGILSNYGYTF,TGCGCCAGCATGTGGGGCGAAGGGATCCTCTCTAACTATGGCTACACCTTC
-,TRBV7-2,-,TRBJ1-1,CASSLAWGVAGTEAFF,TGTGCCAGCAGCTTAGCTTGGGGGGTGGCTGGCACTGAAGCTTTCTTT
-,TRBV29-1,-,TRBJ2-2,CSVGDWAPVNTGELFF,TGCAGCGTCGGTGATTGGGCCCCGGTGAACACCGGGGAGCTGTTTTTT
-,TRBV6-4,-,TRBJ1-2,CASSSGDSSYGYTF,TGTGCCAGCAGTTCGGGAGACAGCTCCTATGGCTACACCTTC
few,TRBV7-2,-,TRBJ1-2,CASSSTLNRADRGYTF,TGTGCCAGCAGCTCCACCCTAAACCGGGCCGACAGGGGCTACACCTTC
-,TRBV6-5,-,TRBJ1-6,CASSYRQQTYNSPLHF,TGTGCCAGCAGTTACCGACAGCAAACCTATAATTCACCCCTCCACTTT
-,TRBV6-4,TRBD1,TRBJ2-1,CASSRTGSSSYNEQFF,TGTGCCAGCAGCAGGACAGGGTCAAGCTCCTACAATGAGCAGTTCTTC
few,TRBV5-1,TRBD2,TRBJ2-5,CASSLGLAEGGETQYF,TGCGCCAGTAGCTTGGGACTAGCGGAAGGGGGAGAGACCCAGTACTTC
few,TRBV5-5,TRBD1,TRBJ1-1,CASSFRTGLNTEAFF,TGTGCCAGCAGCTTCAGGACAGGGTTGAACACTGAAGCTTTCTTT
-,TRBV7-3,TRBD1,TRBJ2-1,CASRQTGGAGNEQFF,TGTGCCAGCAGACAAACAGGGGGCGCGGGCAATGAGCAGTTCTTC
-,TRBV2,-,TRBJ1-1,CASSSSTRLNTEAFF,TGTGCCAGCAGTTCCTCGACACGCTTGAACACTGAAGCTTTCTTT
few,TRBV4-1,TRBD1,TRBJ1-5,CASSQGTGGRDQPQHF,TGCGCCAGCAGCCAAGGGACAGGGGGCCGGGATCAGCCCCAGCATTTT
-,TRBV6-5,-,TRBJ2-7,CASIGRESYEQYF,TGTGCCAGCATCGGCCGGGAGTCCTACGAGCAGTACTTC
-,TRBV7-9,-,TRBJ2-2,CASSYAGTGELFF,TGTGCCAGCAGCTACGCAGGTACCGGGGAGCTGTTTTTT
few,TRBV5-1,-,TRBJ1-4,CASSLMGRDEKLFF,TGCGCCAGCAGCTTGATGGGGCGCGATGAAAAACTGTTTTTT
few,TRBV5-1,-,TRBJ1-5,CASSPVTYRAKGYSNQPQHF,TGCGCCAGCAGTCCCGTGACCTACAGGGCCAAAGGTTATAGCAATCAGCCCCAGCATTTT
-,TRBV6-5,-,TRBJ1-1,CASSYSQGSTEAFF,TGTGCCAGCAGTTACTCCCAGGGGAGCACTGAAGCTTTCTTT
-,TRBV13,-,TRBJ2-7,CASSLGLGGISYEQYF,TGTGCCAGCAGCTTAGGCCTAGGAGGGATTTCCTACGAGCAGTACTTC
few,TRBV5-1,-,TRBJ2-7,CASSLRLAATYEQYF,TGCGCCAGCAGCTTGCGTTTAGCGGCAACCTACGAGCAGTACTTC
-,TRBV7-9,TRBD1,TRBJ2-3,CASSLGRSDRDGADTQYF,TGTGCCAGCAGCTTAGGGAGGAGCGACAGGGATGGTGCAGATACGCAGTATTTT
-,TRBV15,-,TRBJ2-7,CATSGSRDIFHEQYF,TGTGCCACCAGCGGGTCCCGGGACATTTTCCACGAGCAGTACTTC
few,TRBV7-2,TRBD1,TRBJ2-5,CATRSGTAQETQYF,TGTGCCACCCGATCCGGGACAGCACAAGAGACCCAGTACTTC
-,TRBV5-6,-,TRBJ1-4,CASSFWRTNEKLFF,TGTGCCAGCAGCTTCTGGAGGACTAATGAAAAACTGTTTTTT
few,TRBV4-2,TRBD2,TRBJ2-1,CASSLTLAGSHNEQFF,TGTGCCAGCAGCCTTACCCTAGCGGGGTCCCACAATGAGCAGTTCTTC
-,TRBV6-1,-,TRBJ1-2,CASSEDIARGYTF,TGTGCCAGCAGTGAGGACATCGCGAGGGGCTACACCTTC
few,TRBV11-2,TRBD2,TRBJ2-1,CASSLNGGGNEQFF,TGTGCCAGCAGCTTAAATGGGGGGGGCAATGAGCAGTTCTTC
-,TRBV5-8,TRBD1,TRBJ2-7,CASSRQGAREQYF,TGTGCCAGCAGTCGACAGGGGGCCAGGGAGCAGTACTTC
few,TRBV11-3,-,TRBJ1-1,CASSLKGGEDTEAFF,TGTGCCAGCAGCTTAAAAGGGGGGGAGGACACTGAAGCTTTCTTT
-,TRBV19,TRBD1,TRBJ1-1,CASSIDLWGQLLEAFF,TGTGCCAGTAGTATAGATTTGTGGGGACAGCTCCTTGAAGCTTTCTTT